This TCR beta chain was documented in a study of beta chain features in type 1 diabetes. On the study more broadly: Patients shared similar age, gender and cell yields with healthy donors. General study findings and limits: cDNA-based sequencing might over-represent cells highly expressing TCR.

Each of the CD4+ naive, central memory, regulatory and stem cell-like memory populations was sorted via CD45RO/CCR7/CD25/CD127/CD95/CD27. Over 95% purity was reached by all sorted populations. In the case of this clone: Its antigen is still unknown.

V was clipped by 7 bases and J by 3 bases; unmatched bases: 9. The V gene's germline CDR1 is MNHNY and CDR2 SVGAGI (reference sequence). This CDR3 is 14 amino acids long. Of the isolated RNA, all was reverse transcribed, and so the sequenced material was expressed TCRB transcripts. Sequenced by immunoSEQ multiplex PCR; TCRdb stores in-frame clones only, minus some. The table lists 120,000 to 150,000 clones, about 10% of them singletons. The clonotype originates from a man between 18 and 29 years old in good health. V and J are TRBV6-6 and TRBJ2-7; 7 bases map to TRBD1. Sequencing was performed on naive CD4+ T cells from blood. DNA of the CDR3: TGTGCCAGCACTCCCGGGACAGTCTTCTACGAGCAGTACTTC. Translated: CASTPGTVFYEQYF.